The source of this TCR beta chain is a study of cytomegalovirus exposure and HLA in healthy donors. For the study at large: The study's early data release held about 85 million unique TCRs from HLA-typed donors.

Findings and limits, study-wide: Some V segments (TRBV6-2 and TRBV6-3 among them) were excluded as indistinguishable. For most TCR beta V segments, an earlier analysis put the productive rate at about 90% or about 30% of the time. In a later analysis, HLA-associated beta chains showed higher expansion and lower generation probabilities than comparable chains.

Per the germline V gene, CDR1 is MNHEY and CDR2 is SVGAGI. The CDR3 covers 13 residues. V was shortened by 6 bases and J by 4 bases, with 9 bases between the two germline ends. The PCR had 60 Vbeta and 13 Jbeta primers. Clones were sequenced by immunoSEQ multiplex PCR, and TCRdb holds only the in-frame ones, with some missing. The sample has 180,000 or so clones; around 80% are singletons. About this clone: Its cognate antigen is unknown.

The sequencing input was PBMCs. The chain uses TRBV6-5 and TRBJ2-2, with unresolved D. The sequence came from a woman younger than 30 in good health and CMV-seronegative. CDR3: CASSPRSTGELFF. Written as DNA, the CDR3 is TGTGCCAGCAGCCCGCGAAGCACCGGGGAGCTGTTTTTT.